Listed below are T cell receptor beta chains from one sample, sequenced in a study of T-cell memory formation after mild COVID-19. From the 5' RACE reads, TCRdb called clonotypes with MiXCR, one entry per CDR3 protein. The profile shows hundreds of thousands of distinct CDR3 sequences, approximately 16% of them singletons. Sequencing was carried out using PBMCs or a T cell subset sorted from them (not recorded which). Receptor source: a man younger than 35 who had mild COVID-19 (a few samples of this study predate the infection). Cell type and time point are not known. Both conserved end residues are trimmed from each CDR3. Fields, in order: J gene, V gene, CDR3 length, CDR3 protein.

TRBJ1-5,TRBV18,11,ASSWADNQPQH
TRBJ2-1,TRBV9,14,ASSAGVGLVGNEQF
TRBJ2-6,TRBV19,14,ASSFRDTSGANVLT
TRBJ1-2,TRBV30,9,AWRRYYGYT
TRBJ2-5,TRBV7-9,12,ASSSREVQETQY
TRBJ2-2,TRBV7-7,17,ASSPDDRGTTGNTGELF
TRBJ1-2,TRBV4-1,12,ASSQDSTNYGYT
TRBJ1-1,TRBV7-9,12,ASTTTGHNAEAF
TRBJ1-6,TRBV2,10,ASSEALGYLH
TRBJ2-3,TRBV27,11,ASGSGARDTQY
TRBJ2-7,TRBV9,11,ASSAYGTGEQY
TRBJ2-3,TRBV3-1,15,ASSQDARGGPWDTQY
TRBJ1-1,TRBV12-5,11,ASGLQGNTEAF
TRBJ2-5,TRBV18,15,ASSRTSGGAGGETQY
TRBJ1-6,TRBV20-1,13,SAHRGGSYNSPLH
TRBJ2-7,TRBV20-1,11,SASQGPTYEQY
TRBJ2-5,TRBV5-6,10,ASSLVWGPQY
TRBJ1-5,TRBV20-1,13,SARALGTVNQPQH
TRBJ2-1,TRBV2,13,ASSGPSGVGNEQF
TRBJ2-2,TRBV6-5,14,ASSTSADLLTGELF
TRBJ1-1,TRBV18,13,ASSTTGHLNTEAF
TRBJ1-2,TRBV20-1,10,SARQGDYGYT
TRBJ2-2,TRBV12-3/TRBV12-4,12,ASSPDRATGELF